This TCR beta chain was captured by sequencing in a study of blood T cell repertoires in COVID-19 (dated by TCRdb to 2018 to 2021). With respect to the entire study: The collaborator samples originated in the United States, Italy and Spain and spanned the acute and convalescent phases of COVID-19. The material from the prospective study consisted of cDNA or gDNA derived from T cells, B-cell-depleted T cells, or PBMCs. Deeply sampled blood TCRbeta repertoires from subjects exposed to, actively infected with, or recovered from COVID-19 were included in the dataset. The repertoires were made available in a free public database intended to serve as a resource for research on the immune response to SARS-CoV-2. Samples came from the ongoing ImmuneRACE study (first 160 participants) plus 1,254 subjects from 6 global collaborators. Nearly every sample came with metadata listing a de-identified subject ID, COVID-19 status, age in years and sex. Where available, HLA class I and class II types were obtained from metadata supplied by the sample provider rather than from assay-based typing. Overall study results and their limits: Clinical and demographic metadata were provided uncurated, with the amount varying by source and participant.

Whole blood was collected in K2EDTA tubes by collaborating institutions according to the institutions' own protocols. For TCRbeta analysis, collaborator samples were shipped as frozen whole blood, as isolated PBMCs, or as DNA extracted from either sample type. Comment on this clone: The antigen this receptor binds is unknown. The record has no base qualities; no much larger clone is one base away.

TCRbeta CDR3 regions were amplified from genomic DNA using the immunoSEQ Assay, a bias-controlled multiplex PCR. Turning to the authors' computational methods: Nucleated cell counts per sample were estimated from amplification of reference gene primers within the assay. To quantify the absolute abundance of each unique TCRbeta CDR3 rearrangement, sequence reads were collapsed and filtered. Productive Simpson clonality was computed per sample as the square root of Simpson's diversity index over productive rearrangements. Drawn from immuneACCESS, this table holds only the in-frame rearrangements with V and J called that TCRdb kept. Clones are partly lost; checked studies trace under half to an unresolved V gene and leave the rest unexplained. The V and J calls and clone size are taken from that table; D and trimming were inferred from the DNA. This sample comprises around 250,000 clones, 86% of them detected only once. The top ten clonotypes cover about 3% of the sample.

The germline V gene yields SGHDT for CDR1 and YYEEEE for CDR2. V is shortened by 4 bases, J by 6 bases, and the region joining them spans 17 bases. The CDR3 runs 16 residues from the cysteine to the phenylalanine. Only the CDR3 part of the read is kept: 48 bases, read in frame from the first base. This sequence uses TRBV5-6 and TRBJ1-6; matching of 6 bases hints at TRBD1 as the D gene. This clonotype was sampled from a woman aged 25-40 years with active or convalescent COVID-19. The specimen sequenced was peripheral blood. The DNA sequence reads TGTGCCAGCAGCCAAAGAGCAGGGGCTGGTAATTCACCCCTCCACTTT. This sequence encodes CASSQRAGAGNSPLHF.